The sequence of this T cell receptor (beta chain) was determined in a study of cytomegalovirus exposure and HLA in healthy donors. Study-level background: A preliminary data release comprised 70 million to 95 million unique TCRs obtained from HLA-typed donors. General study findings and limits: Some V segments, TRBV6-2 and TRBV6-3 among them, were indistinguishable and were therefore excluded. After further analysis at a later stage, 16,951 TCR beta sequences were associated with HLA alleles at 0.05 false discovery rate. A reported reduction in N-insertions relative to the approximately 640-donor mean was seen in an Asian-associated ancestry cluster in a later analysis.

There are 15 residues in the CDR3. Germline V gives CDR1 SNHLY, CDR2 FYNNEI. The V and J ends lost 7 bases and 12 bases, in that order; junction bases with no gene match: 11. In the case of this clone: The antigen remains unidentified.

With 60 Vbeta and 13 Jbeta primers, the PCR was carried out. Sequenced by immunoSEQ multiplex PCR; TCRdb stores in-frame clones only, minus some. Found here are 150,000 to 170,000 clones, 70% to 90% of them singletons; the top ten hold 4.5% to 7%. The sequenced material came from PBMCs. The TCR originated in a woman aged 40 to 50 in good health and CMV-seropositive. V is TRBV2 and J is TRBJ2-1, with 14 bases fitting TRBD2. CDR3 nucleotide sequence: TGTGCCAGCACCCTGGGGGGACTAGCGGGAGTTGTGCAGTTCTTC. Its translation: CASTLGGLAGVVQFF.